This T cell receptor (beta chain) appears in the sequencing data of a study of T cell responses to AZD1222 COVID-19 vaccine. The V end lost 3 bases, the J end lost 5 bases, and 5 bases lay between the germline ends. There are 12 residues in the CDR3. This table comes from immunoSEQ multiplex PCR, and its TCRdb copy is limited to in-frame clones, with some not included. This sample carries around 140,000 clones, 80% to 90% of them seen once, and the ten largest clones take 1.6%. The chain is built from TRBV12-3 or TRBV12-4 and TRBJ2-1; no clear D gene. This clonotype originated in an adult in good health. Source: peripheral blood, taken on day 0 of AZD1222 vaccination. CDR3 loop: CASSFANNEQFF. DNA of the CDR3: TGTGCCAGCAGTTTTGCCAACAATGAGCAGTTCTTC.